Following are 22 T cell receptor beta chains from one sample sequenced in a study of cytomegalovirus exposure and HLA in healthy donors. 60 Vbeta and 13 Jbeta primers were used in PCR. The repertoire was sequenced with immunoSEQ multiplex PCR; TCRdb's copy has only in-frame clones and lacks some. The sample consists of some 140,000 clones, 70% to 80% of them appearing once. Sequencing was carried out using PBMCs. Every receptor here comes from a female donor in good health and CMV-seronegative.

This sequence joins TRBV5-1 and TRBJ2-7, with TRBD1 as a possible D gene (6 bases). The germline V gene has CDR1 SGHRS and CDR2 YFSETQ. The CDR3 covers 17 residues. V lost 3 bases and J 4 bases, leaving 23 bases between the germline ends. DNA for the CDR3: TGCGCCAGCAGCTCTGGGACAACGCCGCCCACGCAGTACGAGCAGTACTTC. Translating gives CASSSGTTPPTQYEQYF. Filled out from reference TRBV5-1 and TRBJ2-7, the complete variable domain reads KAGVTQTPRYLIKTRGQQVTLSCSPISGHRSVSWYQQTPGQGLQFLFEYFSETQRNKGNFPGRFSGRQFSNSRSEMNVSTLELGDSALYLCASSSGTTPPTQYEQYFGPGTRLTVT.

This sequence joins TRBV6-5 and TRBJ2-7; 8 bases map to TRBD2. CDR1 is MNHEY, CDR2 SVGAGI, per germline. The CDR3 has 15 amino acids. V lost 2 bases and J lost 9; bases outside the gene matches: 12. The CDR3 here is CASSYRGGPYRVQYF. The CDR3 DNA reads TGTGCCAGCAGTTACCGGGGGGGACCATATAGGGTGCAGTACTTC.

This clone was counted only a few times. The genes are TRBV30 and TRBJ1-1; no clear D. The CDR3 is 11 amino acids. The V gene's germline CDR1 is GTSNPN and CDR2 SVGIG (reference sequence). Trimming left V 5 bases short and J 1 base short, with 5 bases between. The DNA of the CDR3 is TGTGCCTGGGGGAGGAACACTGAAGCTTTCTTT. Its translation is CAWGRNTEAFF.

CDR3 protein: CATSTDTGELFF. Written as DNA, the CDR3 is TGTGCCACCAGCACAGACACCGGGGAGCTGTTTTTT. The chain couples TRBV15 to TRBJ2-2; unclear D gene. CDR3 length equals 12 residues. V was cut by 4 bases and J by 3 bases, with 3 bases left in between. Germline V lookup: CDR1 LNHNV, CDR2 YYDKDF (reference sequence).

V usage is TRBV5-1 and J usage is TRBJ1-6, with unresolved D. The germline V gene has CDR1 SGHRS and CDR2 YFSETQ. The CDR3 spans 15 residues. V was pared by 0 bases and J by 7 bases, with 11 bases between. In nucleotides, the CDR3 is TGCGCCAGCAGCTTGGATGGGCAGCCCAATTCACCCCTCCACTTT. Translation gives CASSLDGQPNSPLHF.

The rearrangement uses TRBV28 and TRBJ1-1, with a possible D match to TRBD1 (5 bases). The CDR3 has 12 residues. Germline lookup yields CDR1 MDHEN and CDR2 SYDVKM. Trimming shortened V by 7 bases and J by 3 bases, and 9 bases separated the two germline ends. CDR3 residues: CASNAGHTEAFF. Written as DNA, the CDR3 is TGTGCCAGCAATGCAGGGCACACTGAAGCTTTCTTT.

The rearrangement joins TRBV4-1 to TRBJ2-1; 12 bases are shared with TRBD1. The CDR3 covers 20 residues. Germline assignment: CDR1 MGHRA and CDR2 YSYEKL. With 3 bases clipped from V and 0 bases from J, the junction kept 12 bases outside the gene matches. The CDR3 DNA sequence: TGCGCCAGCAGCCATGCTCCGGGACAGGGGGCGTGGAGCTCCTACAATGAGCAGTTCTTC. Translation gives CASSHAPGQGAWSSYNEQFF.

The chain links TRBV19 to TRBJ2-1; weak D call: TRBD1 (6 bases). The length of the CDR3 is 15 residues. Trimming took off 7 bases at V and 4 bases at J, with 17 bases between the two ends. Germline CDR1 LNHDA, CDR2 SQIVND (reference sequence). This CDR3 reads CASNRGSYQYNEQFF. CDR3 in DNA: TGTGCCAGTAATAGGGGGTCCTACCAATACAATGAGCAGTTCTTC.

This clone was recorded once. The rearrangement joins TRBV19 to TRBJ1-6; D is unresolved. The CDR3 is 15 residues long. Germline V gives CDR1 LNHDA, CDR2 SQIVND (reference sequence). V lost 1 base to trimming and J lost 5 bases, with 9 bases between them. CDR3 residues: CASSIGAGDNSPLHF. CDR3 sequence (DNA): TGTGCCAGTAGTATAGGGGCAGGTGATAATTCACCCCTCCACTTT.

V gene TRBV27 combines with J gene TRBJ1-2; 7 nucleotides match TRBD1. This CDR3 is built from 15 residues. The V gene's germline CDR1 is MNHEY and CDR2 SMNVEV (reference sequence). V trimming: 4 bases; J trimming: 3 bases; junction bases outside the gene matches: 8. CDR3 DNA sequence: TGTGCCAGCAGTTGGCGACAGGGATTTGACTATGGCTACACCTTC. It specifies CASSWRQGFDYGYTF.

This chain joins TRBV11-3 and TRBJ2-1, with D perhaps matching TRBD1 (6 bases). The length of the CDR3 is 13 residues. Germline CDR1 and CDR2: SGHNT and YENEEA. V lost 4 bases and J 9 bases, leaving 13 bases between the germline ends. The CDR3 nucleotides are TGTGCCAGCAGCTCCAGGGGTCGGGGTGAGCAGTTCTTC. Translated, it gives CASSSRGRGEQFF.

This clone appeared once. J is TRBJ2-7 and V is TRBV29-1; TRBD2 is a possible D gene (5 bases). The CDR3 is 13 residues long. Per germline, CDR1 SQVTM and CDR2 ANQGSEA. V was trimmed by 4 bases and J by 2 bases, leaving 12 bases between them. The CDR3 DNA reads TGCAGCGTTGCTAGCCGGTTTACCTACGAGCAGTACTTC. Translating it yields CSVASRFTYEQYF.

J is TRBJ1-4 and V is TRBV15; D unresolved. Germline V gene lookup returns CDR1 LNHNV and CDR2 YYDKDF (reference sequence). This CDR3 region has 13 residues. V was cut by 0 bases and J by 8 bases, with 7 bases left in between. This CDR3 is CATSRDVEEKLFF. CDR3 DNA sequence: TGTGCCACCAGCAGAGATGTGGAGGAAAAACTGTTTTTT.

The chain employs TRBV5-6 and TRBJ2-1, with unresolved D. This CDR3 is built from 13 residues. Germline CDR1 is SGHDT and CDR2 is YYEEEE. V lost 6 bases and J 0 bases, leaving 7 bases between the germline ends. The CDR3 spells CASTYSSYNEQFF. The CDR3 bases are TGTGCCAGCACTTATAGCTCCTACAATGAGCAGTTCTTC.

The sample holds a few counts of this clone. CDR3 sequence: CASSDGQGADTQYF. The CDR3 DNA reads as TGTGCCAGCAGTGACGGACAGGGGGCAGATACGCAGTATTTT. The V call is TRBV6-4, the J call TRBJ2-3; 10 bases agree with TRBD1. The junction had 0 bases not matched to a gene; V was cut back by 2 bases and J by 4 bases. From germline, CDR1 is MRHNA and CDR2 SNTAGT. The CDR3 sequence is 14 residues long.

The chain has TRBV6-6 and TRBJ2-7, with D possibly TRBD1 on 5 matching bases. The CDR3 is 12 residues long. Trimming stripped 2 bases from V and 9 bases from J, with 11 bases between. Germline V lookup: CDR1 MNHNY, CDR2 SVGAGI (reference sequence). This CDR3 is CASSYTWGGQYF. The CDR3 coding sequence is TGTGCCAGCAGTTACACTTGGGGCGGGCAGTACTTC.

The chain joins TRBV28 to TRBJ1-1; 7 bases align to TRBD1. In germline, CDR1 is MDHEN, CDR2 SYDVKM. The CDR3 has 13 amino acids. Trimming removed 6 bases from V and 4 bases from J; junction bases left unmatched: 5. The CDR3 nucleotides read TGTGCCAGCAGGCAAAACAGGGGCACTGAAGCTTTCTTT. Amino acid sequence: CASRQNRGTEAFF.

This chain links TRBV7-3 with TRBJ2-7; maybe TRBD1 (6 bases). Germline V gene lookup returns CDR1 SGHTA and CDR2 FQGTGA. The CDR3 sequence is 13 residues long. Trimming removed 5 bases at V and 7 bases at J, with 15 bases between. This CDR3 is CASSIGQSSEQYF. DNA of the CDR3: TGTGCCAGCAGCATTGGACAGAGCTCGGAGCAGTACTTC.

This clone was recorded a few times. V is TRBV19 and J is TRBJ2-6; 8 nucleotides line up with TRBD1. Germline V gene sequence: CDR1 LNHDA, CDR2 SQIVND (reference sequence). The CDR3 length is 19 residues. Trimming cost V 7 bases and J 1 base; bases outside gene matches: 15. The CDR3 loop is CASTPLRTGILSGANVLTF. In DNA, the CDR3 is TGTGCCAGTACTCCCCTCCGGACAGGGATATTATCTGGGGCCAACGTCCTGACTTTC.

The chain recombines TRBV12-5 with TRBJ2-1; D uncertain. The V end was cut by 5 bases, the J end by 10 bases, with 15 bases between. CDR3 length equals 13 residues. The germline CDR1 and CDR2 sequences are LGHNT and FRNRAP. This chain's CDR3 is CASGPPSGNEQFF. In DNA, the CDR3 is TGTGCTAGTGGTCCTCCCTCGGGTAACGAGCAGTTCTTC. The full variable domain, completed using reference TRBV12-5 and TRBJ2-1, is DARVTQTPRHKVTEMGQEVTMRCQPILGHNTVFWYRQTMMQGLELLAYFRNRAPLDDSGMPKDRFSAEMPDATLATLKIQPSEPRDSAVYFCASGPPSGNEQFFGPGTRLTVL.

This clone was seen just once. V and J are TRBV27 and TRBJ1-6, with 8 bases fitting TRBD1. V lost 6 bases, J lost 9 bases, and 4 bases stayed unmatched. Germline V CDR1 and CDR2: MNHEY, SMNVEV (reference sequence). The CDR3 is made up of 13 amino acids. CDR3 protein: CASRTGDTSPLHF. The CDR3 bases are TGTGCCAGCAGGACAGGGGATACTTCACCCCTCCACTTT.

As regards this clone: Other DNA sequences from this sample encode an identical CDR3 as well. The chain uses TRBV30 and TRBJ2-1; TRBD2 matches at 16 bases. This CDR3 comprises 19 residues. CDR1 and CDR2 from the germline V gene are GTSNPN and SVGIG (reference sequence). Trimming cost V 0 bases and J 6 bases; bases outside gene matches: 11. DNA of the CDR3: TGTGCCTGGAGTGTAAAGGGACTAGCGGGGGGGCGCCCACCCAATGAGCAGTTCTTC. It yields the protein CAWSVKGLAGGRPPNEQFF.